This TCR beta chain was identified during a study of human T cells and chemical hapten exposure (dated by TCRdb to about 2021). Regarding the study in general: For sensitization, 2% DPC in acetone was applied to a 2 cm by 2 cm area of upper inner arm skin. Throughout the study period of 20 to 25 weeks, patients also received therapeutic DPC doses to the scalp every week. Patch testing was done on the upper back using Finn chambers containing 0.01% DPC, and results were scored after 6 days according to International Contact Dermatitis Research Group standards. Alopecia areata with under or over 50% scalp involvement, alopecia totalis and alopecia universalis were represented in the patient cohort, which was mostly female. Libraries were pooled for sequencing, and variation in per-sample TCR yields was attributed mainly to small differences in library volumes within the pool. Peripheral blood TCR repertoire changes were tracked in vivo in alopecia patients during primary and secondary sensitization to the hapten diphenylcyclopropenone (DPC). Patient blood was sampled pre-sensitization (week 0) and at 2, 6 and about 24 weeks after DPC sensitization. For TCR sequencing, blood came from about 29 alopecia patients at anywhere from one to four time points (pre-sensitization, 2, 6 and 24 weeks). Broader findings and caveats from the paper: Because all patients had alopecia, a presumed autoimmune disease, the immune response of the patients might differ from that of healthy individuals. Expanded TCRs formed significantly more large CDR3 similarity clusters than pre-sensitization or healthy control sets, consistent with antigen-driven responses. DPC sensitization did not change the number of TCRs with a frequency above 1 in 1000, and there was no evidence of changes in global repertoire structure. After repeated subsampling, changes were observed in the strength of the expansion versus patch-test correlation and in the threshold at which the correlation became significant. Patch test score was positively correlated with the number of PT1 expanded TCRs, with significance at thresholds 8, 16 and 32 but not at 4.

This clonotype was seen ten or more times. Its antigen is unknown. The sample holds no much larger clone one base away, and base qualities are not on file. The time point tag for this specimen amounts to: patch test 2, 6 weeks after DPC sensitization. Explained via the paper, the treatment or condition label denotes: therapeutic diphenylcyclopropenone sensitization with weekly scalp DPC. At every patch-test visit, the blood draw took place before the patch test was put on. Eligible patients were aged 18 to 70, diagnosed with alopecia, deemed suitable for DPC therapy, and excluded if pregnant. Unfractionated whole blood was collected in Tempus Blood RNA tubes, and total RNA was extracted from that blood. Preparation of the library involved RACE. Sequencer: NextSeq 500. Library preparation attached unique molecular identifiers to individual cDNA molecules for quantitative, reproducible TCR counting. Each blood RNA sample was used to sequence both TCR alpha and TCR beta chains. The published analysis was carried out like this. A median of approximately 100,000 TCRs per sample was observed, with a range of 23,224 to 690,600. V, J and CDR3 annotation of the TCR reads was carried out using the Decombinator software suite. Every sample was subsampled to the same number of TCRs (28,000) for the PS versus PT1 abundance plots. Expanded TCRs were defined as absent before sensitization and observed at least eight times at the 2-week time point. In-frame beta chains were kept once TCRdb had trimmed the public reads at Q25 with fastp and called clones with MiXCR. Identical CDR3 proteins give one entry, which carries the most common genes and DNA. TCRdb's processing, not the authors', yielded these V and J calls. The sample records approximately 110,000 distinct CDR3 sequences, approximately 8.8% of which are singletons. About 3% of the sample belongs to the ten largest clones.

Sequences MNHEY (CDR1) and SVGAGI (CDR2) are obtained from the germline V gene. The CDR3, from cysteine to phenylalanine, totals 17 residues. The kept DNA is CDR3 alone, 51 bases in frame from the first base. Unmatched junction bases come to 11, with V trimmed by 3 bases and J by 4 bases. Sequences were derived from whole blood, sampled in connection with sensitization to the hapten diphenylcyclopropenone (DPC). The rearrangement combines TRBV6-5 with TRBJ2-3; TRBD1 matches 9 bases in the middle. The TCR was taken from a woman aged 40 to 49 with alopecia areata. Some clones in this sample may be carry-over from other donors' samples. CDR3 loop: CASSYGGTGILADTQYF. The nucleotide sequence reads TGTGCCAGCAGTTATGGAGGGACAGGGATTCTCGCAGATACGCAGTATTTT.